This TCR beta chain originates from a study of post-analysis software for immune sequencing data. General study points: Controls showed lower frequencies than patients for roughly five TRBV segments, and TRBV5-6, TRBV5-1 and TRBV20-1 were among these.

Germline CDR1 reads SNHLY; CDR2 reads FYNNEI. The CDR3 sequence is 15 residues long. V dropped 2 bases and J dropped 3; count of bases not matched to a gene: 4. Unique molecular identifiers had been added to the TCR beta cDNA libraries. T cells numbering about 0.95 to 10 million yielded around 500,000 cDNA molecules. In TCRdb, the PCR reads were re-called with MiXCR into one record per CDR3 protein. The repertoire has 450,000 to 700,000 distinct CDR3 sequences, 44% of them found once; the top ten carry 1.5% to 2%. Of note for this clonotype: Its antigen remains unidentified.

The sample taken for sequencing was blood. This chain joins TRBV2 and TRBJ2-7; 10 bases map to TRBD1. The receptor comes from a girl between 5 and 17 years old with multiple sclerosis. CDR3 protein: CASSERDRGFYEQYF. The CDR3 DNA is TGTGCCAGCAGTGAAAGGGACAGGGGTTTCTACGAGCAGTACTTC.